This entry lists 17 T cell receptor beta chains sequenced from one sample in a study of T cell repertoires in cytomegalovirus infection. In TCRdb, the reads were re-called with MiXCR into one record per CDR3 protein. This table has fewer than 200,000 distinct CDR3 sequences, under 15% appearing once. The sequencing input was PBMCs. The receptor set was obtained from a human donor in good health (CMV status not recorded). Some clones in this sample may be carry-over from other donors' samples.

This clonotype was observed a handful of times. The genes are TRBV29-1 and TRBJ1-1; 12 bases agree with TRBD1. The CDR3 sequence is 13 residues long. Germline-derived CDR1 and CDR2 are SQVTM and ANQGSEA. V was clipped by 7 bases and J by 6 bases; unmatched bases: 6. The CDR3 DNA reads as TGCAGCGCCCCGGGACAGGGGGCGTCTGAAGCTTTCTTT. Amino acid sequence: CSAPGQGASEAFF.

The chain employs TRBV20-1 and TRBJ1-1; the match to TRBD1 covers 8 bases. The V segment lost 6 bases and the J segment 6 bases; nucleotides outside the gene matches: 12. The CDR3 is 14 residues long. Germline V gene lookup returns CDR1 DFQATT and CDR2 SNEGSKA (reference sequence). The CDR3 protein is CSATQGAGRAEAFF. The DNA of the CDR3 is TGCAGTGCCACCCAGGGGGCAGGGCGGGCTGAAGCTTTCTTT.

V gene TRBV19 combines with J gene TRBJ2-5, with TRBD2 as a possible D gene (6 bases). Trimming took off 11 bases at V and 5 bases at J, with 6 bases between the two ends. The CDR3 spans 9 residues. Looked up from germline, CDR1 is LNHDA and CDR2 is SQIVND (reference sequence). The CDR3 here is CAGGETQYF. The CDR3 bases are TGTGCCGGAGGGGAGACCCAGTACTTC.

This clonotype was recorded many times. The V call is TRBV7-2, the J call TRBJ2-4; tentatively, D is TRBD2 (5 bases). Germline assignment: CDR1 SGHTA and CDR2 FQGNSA. The CDR3 covers 13 residues. V lost 3 bases and J 8 bases, leaving 11 bases between the germline ends. The CDR3 spells CASSFNPGDIQYF. The DNA of the CDR3 is TGTGCCAGCAGCTTCAATCCCGGGGACATTCAGTACTTC.

This clonotype came up many times. This chain joins TRBV7-9 and TRBJ1-4; weak D call: TRBD1 (5 bases). Germline V gene lookup returns CDR1 SEHNR and CDR2 FQNEAQ (reference sequence). This CDR3 is 17 amino acids long. Trimming pared 5 bases from V and 0 bases from J, leaving 16 bases between. The CDR3 DNA sequence: TGTGCCAGCAGCACCCTACGCCCAGGGACAACTAATGAAAAACTGTTTTTT. Residues: CASSTLRPGTTNEKLFF. Using reference TRBV7-9 and TRBJ1-4 for the parts outside the CDR3, the full variable domain is DTGVSQNPRHKITKRGQNVTFRCDPISEHNRLYWYRQTLGQGPEFLTYFQNEAQLEKSRLLSDRFSAERPKGSFSTLEIQRTEQGDSAMYLCASSTLRPGTTNEKLFFGSGTQLSVL.

This clonotype came up a few times. The chain is built from TRBV5-5 and TRBJ2-5; D is perhaps TRBD1 or TRBD2 (6 bases each). The CDR3 consists of 17 residues. With 6 bases removed from V and 7 bases from J, the gap between germline ends came to 28 bases. Germline V gene lookup returns CDR1 SGHKS and CDR2 YYEKEE (reference sequence). CDR3: CASIPGQMATLGGTQYF. DNA for the CDR3: TGTGCCAGCATCCCGGGACAAATGGCCACCCTCGGGGGGACCCAGTACTTC.

This clonotype was observed a handful of times. The gene calls are TRBV19 and TRBJ1-3, with 8 bases matching TRBD1. CDR3 length: 17 residues. Germline assignment: CDR1 LNHDA and CDR2 SQIVND (reference sequence). V shed 3 bases, J shed 0 bases, and the junction held 7 bases outside the gene matches. The CDR3 here is CASSIYATGVSGNTIYF. CDR3 in DNA: TGTGCCAGTAGTATCTACGCGACAGGGGTCTCTGGAAACACCATATATTTT.

This clonotype was observed a handful of times. The chain links TRBV5-1 to TRBJ2-6, with a possible D match to TRBD1 (6 bases). Germline assignment: CDR1 SGHRS and CDR2 YFSETQ. Trimming stripped 4 bases from V and 0 bases from J, with 14 bases between. This CDR3 is built from 17 residues. CDR3 sequence reads: CASSAGDHNSGANVLTF. CDR3 bases: TGCGCCAGCAGCGCAGGGGATCATAACTCTGGGGCCAACGTCCTGACTTTC.

The sample holds many counts of this clonotype. The J gene is TRBJ2-5, the V gene TRBV7-2; 7 bases fit TRBD1. Germline CDR1 is SGHTA and CDR2 is FQGNSA. V shed 1 base, J shed 4 bases, and the junction held 3 bases outside the gene matches. The CDR3 loop spans 14 amino acids. The CDR3 DNA reads TGTGCCAGCAGCTTAGGGTCAGGGGGAGAGACCCAGTACTTC. Protein sequence: CASSLGSGGETQYF.

This clonotype appeared a few times. V is TRBV2 and J is TRBJ1-4; 7 nucleotides agree with TRBD1. Germline CDR1 SNHLY, CDR2 FYNNEI. The CDR3 is 15 residues long. Trimming cost V 5 bases and J 3 bases; bases outside gene matches: 6. The CDR3 here is CASSKGQQPNEKLFF. DNA of the CDR3: TGTGCCAGCAGTAAGGGACAGCAGCCTAATGAAAAACTGTTTTTT.

Details on this clonotype: The junction shows a germline mismatch at one end, possibly a read error. The rearrangement uses TRBV7-3 and TRBJ1-1, with D unresolved. The germline V gene has CDR1 SGHTA and CDR2 FQGTGA. The CDR3 sequence is 15 residues long. The CDR3, as DNA: TGTGCCAGCAGCTTACAGCCGGGCTCTAACACTGATGCTTTCTTT. Encoded protein: CASSLQPGSNTDAFF.

The chain is built from TRBV20-1 and TRBJ1-1; no firm D call. CDR3 length equals 15 residues. The V end was cut by 0 bases, the J end by 1 base, with 12 bases between. CDR1 and CDR2 (germline): DFQATT, SNEGSKA (reference sequence). The CDR3: CSARDYQGQNTEAFF. The CDR3, as DNA: TGCAGTGCTAGAGATTATCAAGGGCAGAACACTGAAGCTTTCTTT.

Of note for this clonotype: A much bigger clone sits one base away, suggesting this may be a read error. The V call is TRBV28, the J call TRBJ1-2; D is ambiguous. The CDR3 runs 14 residues. V lost 1 base and J lost 9, with 15 bases in between. From germline, CDR1 is MDHEN and CDR2 SYDVKM. In nucleotides, the CDR3 is TGTGCCAGCAGTTTATCTGGCAGCCTGGGAAGCTACACCTTC. Translating it yields CASSLSGSLGSYTF.

This clonotype was observed at least ten times. The J gene is TRBJ1-1, the V gene TRBV6-2 or TRBV6-3; TRBD1 is a possible D gene (6 bases). Germline-derived CDR1 and CDR2 are MNHEY and SVGEGT. This CDR3 has 12 residues. Trimming left V 10 bases short and J 2 bases short, with 11 bases between. This CDR3 is CATRDTNTEAFF. DNA of the CDR3: TGTGCCACGAGGGACACAAACACTGAAGCTTTCTTT.

In its sample, this clonotype was seen many times. The gene calls are TRBV28 and TRBJ2-7, with unresolved D. Between the trimmed V and J ends, which lost 3 bases and 5 bases, there was a span of 11 bases. The CDR3 runs 13 residues. The V gene's germline CDR1 is MDHEN and CDR2 SYDVKM. The CDR3 DNA follows: TGTGCCAGCAGTTTCGGGCCCTCAAACGAGCAGTACTTC. Translating it yields CASSFGPSNEQYF.

This clonotype has ten or more counts. V usage is TRBV6-5 and J usage is TRBJ1-5, with D maybe TRBD1 (6 bases). Germline V gene sequence: CDR1 MNHEY, CDR2 SVGAGI. The CDR3 has 17 amino acids. The V end lost 4 bases, the J end lost 2 bases, and 18 bases lay between the germline ends. The CDR3 sequence is CASSSLQGPIGNQPQHF. The CDR3 DNA follows: TGTGCCAGCAGTTCTTTACAGGGACCCATAGGCAATCAGCCCCAGCATTTT.

As DNA, the CDR3 is TGTGCCAGCAGTTTACTGAGCGCGATTGGGCAGACCCAGTACTTC. As protein: CASSLLSAIGQTQYF. This sequence joins TRBV12-3 or TRBV12-4 and TRBJ2-5, with D uncertain. The V gene lost 2 bases and the J gene lost 6 bases, with 16 bases spanning the gap. The CDR3 is 15 residues long.